This T cell receptor beta chain comes out of a study of CD8 T cells in Susac syndrome. Study-wide findings and caveats: Individuals included in the TCR sequencing and HLA analysis were acknowledged by the study to be relatively few in number.

CDR1 is DFQATT, CDR2 SNEGSKA, per germline (reference sequence). Losses at the gene ends were 3 bases for V and 3 bases for J; bases not matched to a gene: 4. This CDR3 has 14 amino acids. Comment on this clonotype: Its target is unknown.

It was with random hexamers that roughly 0.5 to 1 ug RNA was reverse transcribed. TCRdb passed the immunoSEQ multiplex PCR reads through MiXCR, listing each CDR3 protein once. The sample lists some 120,000 distinct CDR3 sequences, roughly 93% occurring once. Sequencing of TCR beta drew on CD8+ and CD4+ T cells from blood. FACS enriched CD8+ TEMRA cells, while bulk CD8+ and CD4+ were negatively isolated. This chain connects TRBV20-1 to TRBJ2-3, with 9 bases aligning to TRBD1. The source of this sequence is a human donor with multiple sclerosis. The sample was CD8+ T cells from PBMCs. CDR3 region: CSAREGQGTDTQYF. The CDR3 region has the DNA TGCAGTGCTAGGGAGGGACAGGGAACAGATACGCAGTATTTT.